This TCR beta chain was observed in a study of T cells in Graves' hyperthyroidism and ophthalmopathy. Overall study results and limits: Onset of ophthalmopathy came a median approximately 6.8 months after the model predicted it. Blood also carried most thyroid clonotypes expanded above 0.001.

RNA transcripts were the template for amplifying TCR beta CDR3 regions. In the first-round RT-PCR of the TCR CDR3, the HTBI primer set was used. TCRdb reprocessed the multiplex PCR reads with MiXCR, giving one entry per CDR3 protein. This sample has about 740,000 distinct CDR3 sequences, with 12% to 15% found just once. Diagnostic assessment was based on clinical symptoms, serum thyroxine and TRAb, thyroid ultrasound and orbital computed tomography. Germline V gene data show CDR1 as MNHEY and CDR2 as SMNVEV (reference sequence). Trimming pared 3 bases from V and 0 bases from J, leaving 12 bases between. The CDR3 has 17 amino acids. This clonotype was observed many times. Its antigen remains unknown.

This clonotype was obtained from a woman aged 18-29 years with Graves' hyperthyroidism. Input material: blood. The chain uses TRBV27 and TRBJ2-6; D might be TRBD1 (6 bases). CDR3 DNA sequence: TGTGCCAGCAGTTTCTTCAGGGGAAGCTCTGGGGCCAACGTCCTGACTTTC. Protein sequence: CASSFFRGSSGANVLTF.